These T cell receptor beta chains were read from a single sample in a study of T cell repertoires in cytomegalovirus infection. No antigens are known for them. TCRdb ran MiXCR on the reads and lists one entry per CDR3 protein. Of about 830,000 distinct CDR3 sequences listed, less than 35% are singletons. Sequences were derived from cultured CD8+ T cells from PBMCs, sampled from culture after CMV antigen stimulation. Source of these receptors: a human donor in good health (CMV status not recorded). Some clones in this sample may be carry-over from other donors' samples. The CDR3 runs from the conserved cysteine through the conserved F or W. Some rows mark clone size as missing; the rest say once, few, many or name a class of expanded clone.

clone_size	v_call	j_call	cdr3_aa
.	TRBV6-5	TRBJ2-1	CASKERGNEQFF
.	TRBV11-2	TRBJ2-5	CANSVRMGQVKYRETQYF
.	TRBV5-1	TRBJ2-3	CASSGGEGADTQYF
few	TRBV6-2/TRBV6-3	TRBJ1-1	CASSYSSTEAFF
.	TRBV20-1	TRBJ1-1	CSAKYAATGNTEAFF
.	TRBV7-9	TRBJ2-3	CASSQVVWDTYTDTQYF
.	TRBV7-9	TRBJ2-7	CASSPPFSYEQYF
.	TRBV27	TRBJ2-1	CASSPTSSYNEQFF
.	TRBV27	TRBJ1-3	CASSQTGLSGNTIYF
.	TRBV6-6	TRBJ1-6	CASIDRGLDSPLHF
few	TRBV20-1	TRBJ1-6	CSARDGEGAIDNSPLHF
few	TRBV25-1	TRBJ1-4	CASSEFALGGEKLFF
many	TRBV11-2	TRBJ2-2	CASSLKYSGGSGGELFF
.	TRBV6-8	TRBJ2-3	CASSTWTGRGLDTQYF
.	TRBV6-6	TRBJ2-6	CASSYSTPGTQDYYSGANVLTF
many	TRBV4-1	TRBJ2-7	CASSHFPGTGKSYEQYF
.	TRBV27	TRBJ1-2	CASSLYGNRVDGYTF
few	TRBV27	TRBJ1-2	CASSLGEEGYGYTF
.	TRBV4-1	TRBJ2-1	CASSQAGAPGNEQFF
few	TRBV27	TRBJ2-3	CASSLGTSGLGDTQYF
.	TRBV19	TRBJ1-2	CASSPREVDYGYTF
.	TRBV6-2/TRBV6-3	TRBJ2-3	CASSYSRGGAPGLPTQYF
.	TRBV6-1	TRBJ2-1	CASLEWVSSYNEQFF
.	TRBV7-9	TRBJ2-2	CASSLSYPTGGTTGELFF
.	TRBV27	TRBJ1-5	CASSLGDRVIQPQHF
.	TRBV4-2	TRBJ2-7	CASSQGTGNYEQHF
.	TRBV11-2	TRBJ2-3	CASSIWTRFPSTDTQYF
many	TRBV7-2	TRBJ2-3	CASSPWDRGTDTQYF
.	TRBV10-3	TRBJ2-2	CAIRVEAPGELFF
few	TRBV6-1	TRBJ2-1	CASSGGPTYNEQFF
few	TRBV10-3	TRBJ2-7	CAIRGEESYEQYF
once	TRBV27	TRBJ2-3	CASSPRLAEGPTDTQYF
few	TRBV4-2	TRBJ1-1	CASSQDRQGVTEAFF
few	TRBV7-6	TRBJ2-1	CASSLVGPVHNEQFF
few	TRBV9	TRBJ2-5	CASSVARGQGETQYF
.	TRBV6-1	TRBJ1-2	CASRDGQGSYGYTF
.	TRBV12-3/TRBV12-4	TRBJ2-1	CASSPTGTSGGYEQFF